Each of the 3 T cell receptor beta chains below was sequenced from the same sample in a study of CD8+ T cells in alopecia areata. Once RNA had been extracted, it was reverse transcribed into cDNA to act as the sequencing template. The protocol was immunoSEQ multiplex PCR, while the TCRdb copy is restricted to in-frame clones and leaves out a portion. The sample includes about 290,000 clones, 58% seen only once; the top ten take approximately 1.7%. The treatment here: oral pan-JAK inhibitor, 5-10 mg twice daily. This material consisted of CD4+ T cells sorted from blood, taken at week 24, from a patient treated with tofacitinib. The receptor set was obtained from a human donor with alopecia areata.

This clone appeared a few times. The chain links TRBV7-9 to TRBJ2-3, with a possible D match to TRBD2 (6 bases). Trimming stripped 9 bases from V and 1 base from J, with 14 bases between. CDR1 and CDR2 (germline): SEHNR, FQNEAQ (reference sequence). This CDR3 region has 14 residues. The DNA for the CDR3 is TGTGCCAGGGGGACCGGGACTGGCACAGATACGCAGTATTTT. It specifies CARGTGTGTDTQYF. The full variable domain, in which reference TRBV7-9 and TRBJ2-3 provide the parts outside the CDR3, is DTGVSQNPRHKITKRGQNVTFRCDPISEHNRLYWYRQTLGQGPEFLTYFQNEAQLEKSRLLSDRFSAERPKGSFSTLEIQRTEQGDSAMYLCARGTGTGTDTQYFGPGTRLTVL.

This chain links TRBV19 with TRBJ1-1, with TRBD1 as a possible D gene (6 bases). Trimming stripped 7 bases from V and 1 base from J, with 19 bases between. The CDR3 consists of 16 residues. Germline CDR1 reads LNHDA; CDR2 reads SQIVND (reference sequence). In DNA, the CDR3 is TGTGCCAGTACCTCCCCCCTCACGGACAGGAACACTGAAGCTTTCTTT. It yields the protein CASTSPLTDRNTEAFF.

This clone occurred a few times. V is TRBV5-1 and J is TRBJ2-2, with D unresolved. The CDR3 is made up of 15 amino acids. Germline V lookup: CDR1 SGHRS, CDR2 YFSETQ. The V end was cut by 0 bases, the J end by 0 bases, with 6 bases between. The CDR3 here is CASSLDGPNTGELFF. CDR3 nucleotide sequence: TGCGCCAGCAGCTTGGACGGTCCGAACACCGGGGAGCTGTTTTTT.